Described below is a single TCR beta chain sequence and its context. The data derive from a study of blood T cell repertoires in COVID-19. Assay: immunoSEQ multiplex PCR; the TCRdb copy retains only in-frame clones and omits some. The sample carries fewer than 600,000 clones, approximately 90% recorded once. The CDR3 sequence is 14 residues long. The germline V gene has CDR1 SEHNR and CDR2 FQNEAQ (reference sequence). Germline trimming cut 5 bases from V and 5 bases from J; bases unmatched to any gene: 5. This TCR was sampled from a woman in her thirties or forties who had recovered from COVID-19. Source material: PBMCs or T cells enriched from blood (not recorded which). V gene TRBV7-9 combines with J gene TRBJ1-2; 10 nucleotides match TRBD1. CDR3 region: CASSDDRGQYGYTF. In DNA form, the CDR3 reads TGTGCCAGCAGCGACGACAGGGGGCAGTATGGCTACACCTTC.